This T cell receptor beta chain was identified during a study of lung T cells in sarcoidosis with Löfgren's syndrome. About the study: CD4+ T cells build up in sarcoidosis bronchoalveolar lavage fluid. Whole-study results and caveats: Shared TRAV12-1 and TRBV2 CDR3 motifs across Löfgren's syndrome patients reportedly suggested public CD4+ TCRs. The most expanded V genes in Löfgren's patients were reportedly TRAV12-1 and TRBV2.

One entry per CDR3 protein, called by TCRdb with MiXCR from the reads. The table records roughly 63,000 distinct CDR3 sequences, approximately 21% of them present only once. Trimming cost V 5 bases and J 2 bases, with 14 bases left between them. Germline CDR1 is SGHTA and CDR2 is FQGNSA. This CDR3 is built from 15 residues. This clonotype was detected once. The antigen is not known. A much more abundant neighbour one base away suggests this may be a read error. The sequencing input was CD4+ T cells from PBMCs. This chain links TRBV7-2 with TRBJ2-3; the D is unclear. The origin of this receptor is a human donor with sarcoidosis (Löfgren's syndrome or another form), or a control subject (not recorded which). The CDR3 protein is CASSPRMGITDTQYF. In DNA, the CDR3 is TGTGCCAGCAGCCCCCGAATGGGCATCACAGATACGCAGTATTTT.